This T cell receptor (beta chain) was documented in a study of technical replicates of blood from a few donors. Comment on this clone: The junction shows a germline mismatch at one end, possibly a read error. The same CDR3 can be traced to other DNA sequences in this sample.

This CDR3 is built from 13 residues. CDR1 SSHAT and CDR2 FNYEAQ come from the germline V gene (reference sequence). Measured with immunoSEQ multiplex PCR; TCRdb has only the in-frame clones, and not every one. The table includes tens of thousands of clones, approximately 97% detected once. Sample: T cells isolated from PBMCs. The clonotype comes from a human donor in good health. The J gene is TRBJ1-5, the V gene TRBV7-7; 7 nucleotides match TRBD1. In DNA form, the CDR3 reads TGTGCTAGCAGCTTAGACAGGGATCAGCCCCAGCATTTT. Its protein product is CASSLDRDQPQHF. Supplemented by reference TRBV7-7 and TRBJ1-5, the full variable domain reads GAGVSQSPRYKVTKRGQDVTLRCDPISSHATLYWYQQALGQGPEFLTYFNYEAQPDKSGLPSDRFSAERPEGSISTLTIQRTEQRDSAMYRCASSLDRDQPQHFGDGTRLSIL.